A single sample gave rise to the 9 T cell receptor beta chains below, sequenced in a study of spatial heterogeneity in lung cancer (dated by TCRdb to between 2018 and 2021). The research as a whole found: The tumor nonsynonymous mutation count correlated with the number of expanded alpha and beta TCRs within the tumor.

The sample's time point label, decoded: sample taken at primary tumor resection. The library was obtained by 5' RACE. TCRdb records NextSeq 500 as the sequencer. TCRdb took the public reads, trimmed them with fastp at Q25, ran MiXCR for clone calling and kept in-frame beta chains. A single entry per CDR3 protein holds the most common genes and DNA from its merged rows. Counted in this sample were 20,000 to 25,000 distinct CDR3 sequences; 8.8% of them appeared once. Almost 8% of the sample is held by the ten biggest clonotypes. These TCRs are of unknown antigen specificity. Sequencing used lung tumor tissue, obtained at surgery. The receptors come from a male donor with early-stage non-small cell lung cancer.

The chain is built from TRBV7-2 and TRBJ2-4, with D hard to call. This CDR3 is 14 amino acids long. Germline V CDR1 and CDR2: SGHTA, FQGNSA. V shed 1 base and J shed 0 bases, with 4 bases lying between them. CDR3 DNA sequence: TGTGCCAGCAGCTTAGACTCAGCCAAAAACATTCAGTACTTC. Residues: CASSLDSAKNIQYF.

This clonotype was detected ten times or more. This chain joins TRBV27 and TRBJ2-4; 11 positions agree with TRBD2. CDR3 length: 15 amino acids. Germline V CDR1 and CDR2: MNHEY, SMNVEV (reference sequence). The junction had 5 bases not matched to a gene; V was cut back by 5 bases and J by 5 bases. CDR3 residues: CASSRGLAEENIQYF. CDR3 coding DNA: TGTGCCAGCAGTCGGGGACTAGCGGAAGAAAACATTCAGTACTTC.

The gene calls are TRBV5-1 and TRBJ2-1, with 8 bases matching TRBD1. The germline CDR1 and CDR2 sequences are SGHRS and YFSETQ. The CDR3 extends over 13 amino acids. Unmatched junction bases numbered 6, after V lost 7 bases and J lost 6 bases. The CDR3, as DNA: TGCGCCAGCTCACTAACAGGGGGCAATGAGCAGTTCTTC. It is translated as CASSLTGGNEQFF.

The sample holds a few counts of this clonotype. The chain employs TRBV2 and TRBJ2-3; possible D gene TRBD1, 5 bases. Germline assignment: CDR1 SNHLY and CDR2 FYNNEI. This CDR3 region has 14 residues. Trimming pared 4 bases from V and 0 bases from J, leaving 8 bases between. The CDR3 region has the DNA TGTGCCAGCAGTGCAGGGCTTAGCACAGATACGCAGTATTTT. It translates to CASSAGLSTDTQYF.

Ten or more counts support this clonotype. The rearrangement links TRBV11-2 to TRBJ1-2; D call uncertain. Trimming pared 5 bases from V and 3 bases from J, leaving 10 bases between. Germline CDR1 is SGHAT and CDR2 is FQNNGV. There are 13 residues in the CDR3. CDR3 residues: CASSKRADYGYTF. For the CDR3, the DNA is TGTGCCAGCAGCAAGAGGGCAGACTATGGCTACACCTTC.

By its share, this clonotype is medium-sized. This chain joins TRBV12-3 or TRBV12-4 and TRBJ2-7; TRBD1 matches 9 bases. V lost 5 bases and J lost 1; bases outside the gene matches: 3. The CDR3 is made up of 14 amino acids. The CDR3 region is CASSDGTGSYEQYF. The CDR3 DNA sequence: TGTGCCAGCAGTGACGGGACAGGGTCCTACGAGCAGTACTTC.

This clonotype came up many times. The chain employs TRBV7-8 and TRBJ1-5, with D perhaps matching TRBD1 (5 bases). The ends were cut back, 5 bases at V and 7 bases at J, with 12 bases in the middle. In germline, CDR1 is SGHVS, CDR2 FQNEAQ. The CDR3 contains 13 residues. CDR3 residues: CASSVQGYQPQHF. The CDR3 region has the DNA TGTGCCAGCAGCGTTCAGGGTTACCAGCCCCAGCATTTT.

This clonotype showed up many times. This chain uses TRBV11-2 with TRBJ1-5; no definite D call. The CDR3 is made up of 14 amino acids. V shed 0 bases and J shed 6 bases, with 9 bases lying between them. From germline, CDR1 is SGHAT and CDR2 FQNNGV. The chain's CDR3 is CASSLEGLGQPQHF. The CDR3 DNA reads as TGTGCCAGCAGCTTAGAGGGGTTGGGTCAGCCCCAGCATTTT.

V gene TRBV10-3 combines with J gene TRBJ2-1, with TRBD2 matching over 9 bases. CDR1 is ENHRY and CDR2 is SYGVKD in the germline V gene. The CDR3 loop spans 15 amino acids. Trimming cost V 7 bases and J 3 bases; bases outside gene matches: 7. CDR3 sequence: CAIKAGGQNYNEQFF. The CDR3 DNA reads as TGTGCCATCAAGGCGGGGGGGCAGAACTACAATGAGCAGTTCTTC.